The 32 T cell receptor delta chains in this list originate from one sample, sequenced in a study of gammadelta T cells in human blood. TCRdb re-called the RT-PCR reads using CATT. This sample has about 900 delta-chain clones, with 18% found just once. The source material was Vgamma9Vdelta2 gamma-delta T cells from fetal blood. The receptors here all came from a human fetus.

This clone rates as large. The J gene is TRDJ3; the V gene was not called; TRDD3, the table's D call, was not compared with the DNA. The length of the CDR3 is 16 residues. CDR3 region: CASDWGSSWDTRQMFF. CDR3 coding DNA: TGTGCCTCAGATTGGGGGTCCTCCTGGGACACCCGACAGATGTTTTTC.

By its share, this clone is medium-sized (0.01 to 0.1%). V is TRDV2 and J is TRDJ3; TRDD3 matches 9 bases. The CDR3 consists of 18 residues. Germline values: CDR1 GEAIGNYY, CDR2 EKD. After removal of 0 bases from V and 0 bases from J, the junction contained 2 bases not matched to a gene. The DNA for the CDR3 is TGTGCCTGTGACACCTGGGGGATAAGCTCCTGGGACACCCGACAGATGTTTTTC. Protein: CACDTWGISSWDTRQMFF.

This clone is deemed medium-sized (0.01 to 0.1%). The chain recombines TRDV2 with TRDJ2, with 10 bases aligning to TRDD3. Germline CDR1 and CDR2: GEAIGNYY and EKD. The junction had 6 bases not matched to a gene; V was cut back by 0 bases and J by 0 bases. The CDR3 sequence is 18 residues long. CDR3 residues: CACDTVLGDPALTAQLFF. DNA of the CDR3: TGTGCCTGTGACACCGTACTGGGGGATCCCGCTTTGACAGCACAACTCTTCTTT.

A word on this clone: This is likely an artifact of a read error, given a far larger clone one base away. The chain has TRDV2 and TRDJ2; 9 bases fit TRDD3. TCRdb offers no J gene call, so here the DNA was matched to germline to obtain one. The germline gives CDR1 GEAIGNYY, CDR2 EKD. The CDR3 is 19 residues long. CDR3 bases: TGTGCCTGTGACACCGGAGGCCTCCTGGGGGATTATTTGATAGCACAACTCTTCTTT. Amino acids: CACDTGGLLGDYLIAQLFF.

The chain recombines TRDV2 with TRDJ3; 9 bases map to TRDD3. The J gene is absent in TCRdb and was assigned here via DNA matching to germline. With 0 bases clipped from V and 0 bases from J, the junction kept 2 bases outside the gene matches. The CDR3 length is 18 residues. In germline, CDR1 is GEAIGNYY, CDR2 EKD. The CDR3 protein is CACDTWGIGSWDTRQMFF. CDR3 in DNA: TGTGCCTGTGACACCTGGGGGATAGGCTCCTGGGACACCCGACAGATGTTTTTC.

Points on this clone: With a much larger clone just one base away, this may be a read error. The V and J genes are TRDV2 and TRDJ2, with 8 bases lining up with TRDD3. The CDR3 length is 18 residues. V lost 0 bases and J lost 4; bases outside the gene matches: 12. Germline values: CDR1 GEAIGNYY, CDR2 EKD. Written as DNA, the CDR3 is TGTGCCTGTGACACCGTGGGGACTGGGGGCCGGACGACAGCACAACTCTTCTTT. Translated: CACDTVGTGGRTTAQLFF.

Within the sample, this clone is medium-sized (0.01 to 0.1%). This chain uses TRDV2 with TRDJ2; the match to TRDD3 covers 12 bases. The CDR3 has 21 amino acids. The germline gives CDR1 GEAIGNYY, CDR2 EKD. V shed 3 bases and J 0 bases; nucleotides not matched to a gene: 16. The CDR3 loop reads CACDPILGDTSLSSLTAQLFF. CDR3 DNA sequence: TGTGCCTGTGACCCCATACTGGGGGATACTTCTCTCAGCTCTTTGACAGCACAACTCTTCTTT.

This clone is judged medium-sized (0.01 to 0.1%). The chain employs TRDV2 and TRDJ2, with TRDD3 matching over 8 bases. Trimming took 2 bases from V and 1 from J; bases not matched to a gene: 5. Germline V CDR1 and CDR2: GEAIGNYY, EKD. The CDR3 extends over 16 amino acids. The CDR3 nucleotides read TGTGCCTGTGACAGACTGGGGGTTAGTTTGACAGCACAACTCTTCTTT. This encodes CACDRLGVSLTAQLFF.

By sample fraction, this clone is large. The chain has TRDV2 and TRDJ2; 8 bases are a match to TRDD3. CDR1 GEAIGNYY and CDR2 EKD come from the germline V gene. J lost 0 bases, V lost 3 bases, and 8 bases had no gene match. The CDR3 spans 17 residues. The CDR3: CACDGLTGGSLTAQLFF. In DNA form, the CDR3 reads TGTGCCTGTGACGGGCTTACTGGGGGGTCTTTGACAGCACAACTCTTCTTT.

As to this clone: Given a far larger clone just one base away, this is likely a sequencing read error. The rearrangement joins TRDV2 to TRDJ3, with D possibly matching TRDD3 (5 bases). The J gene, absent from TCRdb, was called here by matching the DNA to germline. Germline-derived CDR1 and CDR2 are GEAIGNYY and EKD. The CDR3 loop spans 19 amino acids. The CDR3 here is CACDTVRDFSSWDSRQMFF. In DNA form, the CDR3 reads TGTGCCTGTGACACCGTTAGGGATTTCAGCTCCTGGGACTCCCGACAGATGTTTTTC.

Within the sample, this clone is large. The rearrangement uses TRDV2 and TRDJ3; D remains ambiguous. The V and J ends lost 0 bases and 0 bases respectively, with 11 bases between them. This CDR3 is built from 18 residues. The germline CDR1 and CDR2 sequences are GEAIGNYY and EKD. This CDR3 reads CACDTVPGSSWDTRQMFF. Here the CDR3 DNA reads TGTGCCTGTGACACCGTTCCCGGAAGCTCCTGGGACACCCGACAGATGTTTTTC.

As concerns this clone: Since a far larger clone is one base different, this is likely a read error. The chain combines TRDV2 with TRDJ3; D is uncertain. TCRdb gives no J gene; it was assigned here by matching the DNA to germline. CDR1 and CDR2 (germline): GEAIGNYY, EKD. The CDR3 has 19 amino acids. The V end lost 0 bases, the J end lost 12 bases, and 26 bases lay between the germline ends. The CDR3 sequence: CACDTAGSSEVGTLRQMFF. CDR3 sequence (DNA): TGTGCCTGTGACACCGCAGGGAGCTCCGAGGTTGGGACCCTCCGACAGATGTTTTTC.

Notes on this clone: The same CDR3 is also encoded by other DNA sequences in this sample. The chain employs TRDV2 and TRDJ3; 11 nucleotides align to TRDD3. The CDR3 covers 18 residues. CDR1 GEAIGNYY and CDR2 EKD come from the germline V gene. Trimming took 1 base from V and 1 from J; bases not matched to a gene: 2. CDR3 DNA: TGTGCCTGTGACACTGGGGGATACGGTTCCTGGGACACCCGACAGATGTTTTTC. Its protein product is CACDTGGYGSWDTRQMFF.

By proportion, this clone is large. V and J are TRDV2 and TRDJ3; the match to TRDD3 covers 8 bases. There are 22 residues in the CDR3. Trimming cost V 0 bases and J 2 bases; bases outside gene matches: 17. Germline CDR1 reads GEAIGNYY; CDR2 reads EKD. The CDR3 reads CACDTKKRETGGLTWDTRQMFF. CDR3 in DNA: TGTGCCTGTGACACCAAGAAACGGGAGACTGGGGGCTTAACCTGGGACACCCGACAGATGTTTTTC.

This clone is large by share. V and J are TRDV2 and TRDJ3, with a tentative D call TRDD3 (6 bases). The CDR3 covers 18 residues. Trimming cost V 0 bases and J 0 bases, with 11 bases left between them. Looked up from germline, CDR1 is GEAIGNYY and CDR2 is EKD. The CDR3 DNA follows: TGTGCCTGTGACACCCTGGGGACATCCTCCTGGGACACCCGACAGATGTTTTTC. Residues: CACDTLGTSSWDTRQMFF.

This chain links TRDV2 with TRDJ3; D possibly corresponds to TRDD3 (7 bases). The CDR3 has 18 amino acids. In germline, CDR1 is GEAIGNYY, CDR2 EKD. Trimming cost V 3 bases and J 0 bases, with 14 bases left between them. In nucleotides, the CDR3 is TGTGCCTGTGACTCCTACTGGGGTCGCTCCTGGGACACCCGACAGATGTTTTTC. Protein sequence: CACDSYWGRSWDTRQMFF.

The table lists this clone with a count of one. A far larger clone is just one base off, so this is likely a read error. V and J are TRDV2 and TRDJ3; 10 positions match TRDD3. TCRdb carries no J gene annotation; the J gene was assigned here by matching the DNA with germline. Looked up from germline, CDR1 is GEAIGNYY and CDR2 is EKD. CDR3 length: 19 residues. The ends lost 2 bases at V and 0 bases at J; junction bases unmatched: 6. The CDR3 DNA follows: TGTGCCTGTGACATACTGGGGGATGCGAGCTCCTGGGACACCCGACAGATGTTTTTC. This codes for CACDILGDASSWDTRQMFF.

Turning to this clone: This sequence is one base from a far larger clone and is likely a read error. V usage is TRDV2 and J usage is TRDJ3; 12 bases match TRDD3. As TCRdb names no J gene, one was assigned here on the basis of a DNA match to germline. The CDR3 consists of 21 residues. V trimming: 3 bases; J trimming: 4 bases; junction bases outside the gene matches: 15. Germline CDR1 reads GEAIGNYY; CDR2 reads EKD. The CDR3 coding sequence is TGTGCCTGTGACGGATATCTGGGGGATACGCGGGCCTCATGGGACACCCGACAGATGTTTTTC. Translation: CACDGYLGDTRASWDTRQMFF.

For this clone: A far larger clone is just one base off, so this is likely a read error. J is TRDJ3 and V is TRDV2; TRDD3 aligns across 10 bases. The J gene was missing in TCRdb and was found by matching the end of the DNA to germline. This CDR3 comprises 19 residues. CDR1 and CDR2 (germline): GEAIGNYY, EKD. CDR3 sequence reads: CACDTGGYSRSWDIRQMFF. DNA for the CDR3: TGTGCCTGTGACACTGGGGGATACTCGCGCTCCTGGGACATCCGACAGATGTTTTTC.

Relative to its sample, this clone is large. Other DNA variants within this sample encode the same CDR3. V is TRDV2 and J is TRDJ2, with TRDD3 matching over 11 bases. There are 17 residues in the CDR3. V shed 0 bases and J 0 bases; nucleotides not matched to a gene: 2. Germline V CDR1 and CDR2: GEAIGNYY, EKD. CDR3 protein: CACDTIGGYALTAQLFF. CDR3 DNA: TGTGCCTGTGACACCATTGGGGGATACGCTTTGACAGCACAACTCTTCTTT.

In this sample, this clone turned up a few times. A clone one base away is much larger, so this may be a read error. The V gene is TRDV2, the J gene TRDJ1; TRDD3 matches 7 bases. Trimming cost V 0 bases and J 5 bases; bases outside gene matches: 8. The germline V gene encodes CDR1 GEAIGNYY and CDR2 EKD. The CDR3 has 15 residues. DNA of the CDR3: TGTGCCTGTGACACCGGCGGGGATAAAAGAGATAAACTCATCTTT. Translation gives CACDTGGDKRDKLIF.

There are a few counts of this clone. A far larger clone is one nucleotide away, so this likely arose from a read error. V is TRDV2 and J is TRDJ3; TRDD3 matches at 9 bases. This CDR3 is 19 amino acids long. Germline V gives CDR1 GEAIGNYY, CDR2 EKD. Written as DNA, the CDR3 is TGTGCCTGTTACACAGTCCGGGGGATACTCTCCTGGGACACCCGACAGATGTTTTTC. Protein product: CACYTVRGILSWDTRQMFF.

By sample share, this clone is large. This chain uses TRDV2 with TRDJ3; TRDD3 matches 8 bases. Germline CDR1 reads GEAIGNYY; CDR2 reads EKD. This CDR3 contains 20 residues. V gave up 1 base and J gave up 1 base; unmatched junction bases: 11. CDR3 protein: CACDTIRGIRGSWDTRQMFF. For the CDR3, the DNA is TGTGCCTGTGACACAATCAGGGGGATAAGAGGATCCTGGGACACCCGACAGATGTTTTTC.

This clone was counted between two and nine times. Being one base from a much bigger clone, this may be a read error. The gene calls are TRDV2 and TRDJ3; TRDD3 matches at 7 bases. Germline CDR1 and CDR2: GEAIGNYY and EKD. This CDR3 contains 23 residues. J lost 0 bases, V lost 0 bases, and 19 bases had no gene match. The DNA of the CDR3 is TGTGCCTGTGACACCATATTATTTAGGGGAGGGATACTCCCCTCCTGGGACACCCGACAGATGTTTTTC. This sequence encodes CACDTILFRGGILPSWDTRQMFF.

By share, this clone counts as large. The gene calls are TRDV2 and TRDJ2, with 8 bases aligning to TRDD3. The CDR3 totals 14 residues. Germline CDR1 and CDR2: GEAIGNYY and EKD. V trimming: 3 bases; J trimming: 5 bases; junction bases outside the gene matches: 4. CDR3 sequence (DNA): TGTGCCTGTGACCCGGTGGGGGATACAGCACAACTCTTCTTT. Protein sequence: CACDPVGDTAQLFF.

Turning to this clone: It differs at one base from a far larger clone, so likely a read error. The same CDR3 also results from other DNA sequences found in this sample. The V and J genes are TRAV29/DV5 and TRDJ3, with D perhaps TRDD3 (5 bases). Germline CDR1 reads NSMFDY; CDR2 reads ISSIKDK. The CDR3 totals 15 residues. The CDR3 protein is CARWGPSWDTRQMFF. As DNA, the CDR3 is TGTGCTCGTTGGGGACCCTCCTGGGACACCCGACAGATGTTTTTC.

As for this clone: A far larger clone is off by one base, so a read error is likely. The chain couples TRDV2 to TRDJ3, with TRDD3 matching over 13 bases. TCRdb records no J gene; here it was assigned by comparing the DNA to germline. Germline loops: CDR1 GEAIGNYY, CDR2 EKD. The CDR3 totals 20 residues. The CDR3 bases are TGTGCCTTTGACACCTACTGGGGGATACGGAGCTCCTGGGACACCCGACAGATGTTTTTC. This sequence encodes CAFDTYWGIRSSWDTRQMFF.

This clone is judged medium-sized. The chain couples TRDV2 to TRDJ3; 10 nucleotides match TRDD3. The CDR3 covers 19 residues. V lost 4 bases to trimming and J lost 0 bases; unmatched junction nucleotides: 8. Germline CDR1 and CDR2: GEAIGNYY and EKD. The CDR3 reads CACDPTGGSSSWDTRQMFF. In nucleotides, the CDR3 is TGTGCCTGTGATCCTACTGGGGGATCCAGCTCCTGGGACACCCGACAGATGTTTTTC.

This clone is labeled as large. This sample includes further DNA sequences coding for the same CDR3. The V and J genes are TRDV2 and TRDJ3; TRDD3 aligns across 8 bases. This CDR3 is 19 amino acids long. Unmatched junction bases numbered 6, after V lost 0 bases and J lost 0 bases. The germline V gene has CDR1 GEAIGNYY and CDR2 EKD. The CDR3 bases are TGTGCCTGTGACACCGCTGGGGGACCGAGCTCCTGGGACACCCGACAGATGTTTTTC. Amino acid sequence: CACDTAGGPSSWDTRQMFF.

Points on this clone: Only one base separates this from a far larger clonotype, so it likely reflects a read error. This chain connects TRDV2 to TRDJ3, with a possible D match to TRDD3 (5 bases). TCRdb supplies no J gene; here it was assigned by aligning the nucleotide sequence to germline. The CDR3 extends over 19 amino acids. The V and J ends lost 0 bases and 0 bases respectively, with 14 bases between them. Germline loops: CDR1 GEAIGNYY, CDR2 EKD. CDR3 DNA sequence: TGTGCCTGTGACACCGCTGGGCGGTCGAGCTCCTGGGACACCCGACAGATGTTTTTC. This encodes CACDTAGRSSSWDTRQMFF.

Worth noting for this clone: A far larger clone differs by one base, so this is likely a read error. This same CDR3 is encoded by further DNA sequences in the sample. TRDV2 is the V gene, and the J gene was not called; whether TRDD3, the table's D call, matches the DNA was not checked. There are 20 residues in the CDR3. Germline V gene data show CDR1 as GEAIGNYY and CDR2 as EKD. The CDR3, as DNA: TGTGCCTGTGACACCACCGGACAGGAGCTTTTTACCTGGGACACCCGACAGATGTTTTTT. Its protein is CACDTTGQELFTWDTRQMFF.

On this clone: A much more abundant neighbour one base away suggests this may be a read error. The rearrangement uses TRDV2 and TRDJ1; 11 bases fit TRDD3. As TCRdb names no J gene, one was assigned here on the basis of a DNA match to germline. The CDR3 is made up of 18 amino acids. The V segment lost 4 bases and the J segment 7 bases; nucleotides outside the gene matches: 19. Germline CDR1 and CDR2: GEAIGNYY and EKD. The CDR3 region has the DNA TGTGCCTGTGAGAATCTTCCCCTCGGACTGGGGGATATCGGTAAACTCATCTTT. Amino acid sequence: CACENLPLGLGDIGKLIF.